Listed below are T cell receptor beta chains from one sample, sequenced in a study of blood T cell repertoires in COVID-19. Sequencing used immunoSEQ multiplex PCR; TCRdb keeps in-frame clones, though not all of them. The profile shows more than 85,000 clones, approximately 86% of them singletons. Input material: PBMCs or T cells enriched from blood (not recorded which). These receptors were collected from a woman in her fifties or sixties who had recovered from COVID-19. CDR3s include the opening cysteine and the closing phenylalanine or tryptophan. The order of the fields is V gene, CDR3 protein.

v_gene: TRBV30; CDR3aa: CAWATGGDEKLFF
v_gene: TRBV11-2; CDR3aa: CASSLERDTQYF
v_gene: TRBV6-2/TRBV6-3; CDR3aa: CASSTGLVYTQYF
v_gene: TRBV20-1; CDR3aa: CSARFDEQFF
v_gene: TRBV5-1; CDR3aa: CASSFTGTSGSTGGGYYEQYF
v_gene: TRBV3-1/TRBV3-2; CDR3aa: CASSQASSGRLAEQYF
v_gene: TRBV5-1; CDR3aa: CASSLSTGSDTQYF
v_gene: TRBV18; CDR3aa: CASSPRQTRGYSGANVLTF
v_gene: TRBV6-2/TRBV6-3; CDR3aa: CASSFGGSRNEQFF
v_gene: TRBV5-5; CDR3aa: CASSWGGEASPLHF
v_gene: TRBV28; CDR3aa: CASSSHSSTGGRGYTF
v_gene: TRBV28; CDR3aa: CASSSPSRVYGYTF
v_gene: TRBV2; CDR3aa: CASRTPGQRITDTQYF
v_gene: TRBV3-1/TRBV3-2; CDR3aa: CASSQVARDRTGELFF
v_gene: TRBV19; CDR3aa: CASSTGQLNTYEQYF
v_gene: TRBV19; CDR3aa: CASRTDRDYGYTF
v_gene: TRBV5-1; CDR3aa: CASSSSPGGYEQYF
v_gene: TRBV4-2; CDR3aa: CASSPNTDTQYF
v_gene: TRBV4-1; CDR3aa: CASSQDIPRENTEAFF
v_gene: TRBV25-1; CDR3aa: CASSENRGTEAFF
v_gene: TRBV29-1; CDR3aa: CSVAYGGETQYF
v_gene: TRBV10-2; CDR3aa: CASSENFAGGSNQPQHF
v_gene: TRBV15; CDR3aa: CATSLDSIGEKLFF
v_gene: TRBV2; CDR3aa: CASSEGTGRTGELFF
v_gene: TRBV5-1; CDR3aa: CASSLGFNRGSSGELFF
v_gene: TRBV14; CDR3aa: CASSQVTPGTQYF
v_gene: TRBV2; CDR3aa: CASNQDGLAGGHEQFF
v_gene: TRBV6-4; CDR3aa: CAGKGGKDPGSYEQYF
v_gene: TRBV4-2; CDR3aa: CASSQVKQGLTYNSPLHF
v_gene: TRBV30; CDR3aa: CAWSGRQGRSYEQYF
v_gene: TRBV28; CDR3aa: CASSPTAAGVEDTQYF
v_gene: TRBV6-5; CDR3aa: CASSRAGGVTDTQYF
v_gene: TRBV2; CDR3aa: CAGRGLDNSLEKLFF
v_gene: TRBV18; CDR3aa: CASSQQGSYEQYF
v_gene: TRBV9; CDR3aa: CASSVEGGARAEAFF
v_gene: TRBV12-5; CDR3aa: CASGWNPAAGSPEKLFF
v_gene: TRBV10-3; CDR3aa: CAIRAGTSGSSEQYF
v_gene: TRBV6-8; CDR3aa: CASSWGVLANEKLFF
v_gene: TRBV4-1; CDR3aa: CASSQPGTSQETQYF
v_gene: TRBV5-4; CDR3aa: CASSFRGRYEQFF
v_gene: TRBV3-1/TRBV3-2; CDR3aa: CASSQGQGSSPLHF
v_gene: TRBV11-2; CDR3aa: CASSSSGRPGELFF
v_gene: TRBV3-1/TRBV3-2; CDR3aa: CASSPSPGQGANTGELFF
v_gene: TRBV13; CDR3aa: CASSLEGTSGELFF